Detailed here is one T cell receptor (beta chain). This specimen belongs to a study of blood T cell repertoires in COVID-19. Study overall: The study drew acute and convalescent COVID-19 samples from the United States, Italy and Spain. PBMCs, B-cell-depleted T cells, or T cells provided the cDNA or gDNA that made up the material.

Authors' processing steps: The assay estimated nucleated cells by amplifying reference gene primers. TCRdb's table, derived via immunoSEQ multiplex PCR, lists solely in-frame clones and lacks some. The DNA gave D and trimming, while V, J and clone size come from that table. The profile covers about 150,000 clones, with roughly 87% appearing a single time and approximately 0.95% taken by the ten largest. This TCR came from a woman aged 45 to 65 with acute or convalescent COVID-19. The specimen sequenced was peripheral blood.

The CDR3 bases are TGTGCCAGTAGTATTCCCCCGACAGGGGATGGAAACACCATATATTTT. It codes for CASSIPPTGDGNTIYF. J is TRBJ1-3 and V is TRBV19; 8 bases match TRBD1. Germline V gene data show CDR1 as LNHDA and CDR2 as SQIVND (reference sequence). CDR3 size: 16 residues. V lost 3 bases to trimming and J lost 3 bases; unmatched junction nucleotides: 7.